This T cell receptor (beta chain) was captured by sequencing in a study of shared clonotypes between healthy human individuals. TCRdb's table, derived via immunoSEQ multiplex PCR, lists solely in-frame clones and lacks some. The table includes around 100,000 clones, about 70% detected once. The germline gives CDR1 MRHNA, CDR2 SNTAGT. J lost 4 bases, V lost 5 bases, and 6 bases had no gene match. The CDR3 length is 14 residues. The receptor was derived from a woman under 40 in good health. Sequenced material: memory CD8+ T cells sorted from blood. Subset specified: CD45RO+ cells pooled with CCR7-negative TemRA cells. The J gene is TRBJ1-1, the V gene TRBV6-4, with 8 bases lining up with TRBD1. CDR3 bases: TGTGCCAGCAGTTCGGGACAGGAAGGCACTGAAGCTTTCTTT. Its protein is CASSSGQEGTEAFF.